A selection of T cell receptor beta chains follows, all from one sample in a study of blood T cell repertoires in COVID-19. Libraries were prepared by immunoSEQ multiplex PCR; TCRdb keeps only in-frame clonotypes and omits some of them. Of about 350,000 clones listed, roughly 90% are singletons. Sequenced: peripheral blood. These receptors all come from a woman in her sixties with COVID-19, enrolled during active disease. The CDR3 runs from the conserved cysteine through the conserved F or W. Each record gives: V gene, D gene, clone size, J gene, CDR3 protein, CDR3 DNA. A D gene is named only where the DNA matches it firmly. The size entry is marked missing in some rows and otherwise reads once, few, many or a size class.

V: TRBV4-2
D: .
size: few
J: TRBJ2-7
CDR3: CASSLIKEGEQYF
DNA: TGTGCCAGCAGCCTCATCAAAGAGGGCGAGCAGTACTTC

V: TRBV13
D: .
size: .
J: TRBJ2-3
CDR3: CASSPRGTDTQYF
DNA: TGTGCCAGCAGTCCCCGGGGCACAGATACGCAGTATTTT

V: TRBV6-2/TRBV6-3
D: TRBD1
size: .
J: TRBJ1-6
CDR3: CASTPTGGIRNSPLHF
DNA: TGTGCCAGCACCCCGACAGGGGGCATAAGGAATTCACCCCTCCACTTT

V: TRBV3-1/TRBV3-2
D: .
size: .
J: TRBJ2-1
CDR3: CASSRGTGSYNEQFF
DNA: TGTGCCAGCAGCCGGGGGACTGGCTCCTACAATGAGCAGTTCTTC

V: TRBV7-2
D: .
size: .
J: TRBJ1-5
CDR3: CASSLLTDSNQPQHF
DNA: TGTGCCAGCAGCTTATTGACAGATAGCAATCAGCCCCAGCATTTT

V: TRBV6-2/TRBV6-3
D: .
size: .
J: TRBJ2-7
CDR3: CASSYSGTYEQYF
DNA: TGTGCCAGCAGTTATTCGGGGACCTACGAGCAGTACTTC

V: TRBV5-1
D: TRBD2
size: .
J: TRBJ2-5
CDR3: CASSFSGGKETQYF
DNA: TGCGCCAGCAGCTTTAGCGGGGGAAAAGAGACCCAGTACTTC

V: TRBV2
D: TRBD2
size: .
J: TRBJ2-1
CDR3: CASSPRGTSMRNEQFF
DNA: TGTGCCAGCAGCCCTCGGGGGACTAGCATGAGAAATGAGCAGTTCTTC

V: TRBV2
D: TRBD2
size: few
J: TRBJ2-2
CDR3: CASSGLAVRIGELFF
DNA: TGTGCCAGCAGTGGCCTAGCGGTCAGAATCGGGGAGCTGTTTTTT

V: TRBV6-5
D: TRBD1
size: .
J: TRBJ2-7
CDR3: CASSYSLGTAYEQYF
DNA: TGTGCCAGCAGTTACTCTCTAGGGACAGCCTACGAGCAGTACTTC

V: TRBV4-1
D: TRBD1
size: .
J: TRBJ1-4
CDR3: CASASQTGATNEKLFF
DNA: TGCGCCAGCGCAAGCCAAACAGGGGCAACTAATGAAAAACTGTTTTTT

V: TRBV9
D: .
size: once
J: TRBJ2-1
CDR3: CASSGRDYGGSSYNEQFF
DNA: TGTGCCAGCAGCGGCCGAGACTATGGGGGGAGCTCCTACAATGAGCAGTTCTTC

V: TRBV14
D: .
size: .
J: TRBJ1-2
CDR3: CASSQEALLGYTF
DNA: TGTGCCAGCAGCCAAGAAGCCCTTCTTGGCTACACCTTC

V: TRBV7-3
D: .
size: .
J: TRBJ1-1
CDR3: CASSYSQNTEAFF
DNA: TGTGCCAGCAGCTACAGCCAGAACACTGAAGCTTTCTTT

V: TRBV5-8
D: TRBD1
size: .
J: TRBJ2-2
CDR3: CASSLSGQGNTGELFF
DNA: TGTGCCAGCAGCTTGTCGGGACAGGGGAACACCGGGGAGCTGTTTTTT

V: TRBV9
D: .
size: once
J: TRBJ1-5
CDR3: CASSPGGLSNQPQHF
DNA: TGTGCCAGCAGCCCCGGGGGACTGAGCAATCAGCCCCAGCATTTT